This entry concerns a single TCR beta chain. The sample belongs to a study of blood T cell repertoires in COVID-19. For the study at large: Samples taken during acute and convalescent COVID-19 were collected in the United States, Italy and Spain.

Between the trimmed V and J ends, which lost 6 bases and 6 bases, there was a span of 17 bases. CDR1 and CDR2 (germline): LNHDA, SQIVND (reference sequence). The CDR3 extends over 14 amino acids. Original processing methods: Counts of nucleated cells, estimated from reference gene primer amplification, were obtained. Profiled with immunoSEQ multiplex PCR; TCRdb holds only in-frame clones, not every one. The DNA was the basis for D and trimming; V, J and clone size are from that table. The table records 300,000 to 350,000 clones, roughly 90% of them present only once. The study drew participants aged about 18 to 95 years from 24 US areas. Clinical history reported by participants formed the basis on which cohorts were assigned.

This receptor was identified in a woman aged 30 to 39 who had been exposed to COVID-19. The sample consisted of PBMCs or T cells enriched from blood (not recorded which). V is TRBV19 and J is TRBJ1-1, with a possible D match to TRBD1 (6 bases). CDR3 bases: TGTGCCAGTAGGATACGGGACAACTTACCTGAAGCTTTCTTT. Amino acid sequence: CASRIRDNLPEAFF.